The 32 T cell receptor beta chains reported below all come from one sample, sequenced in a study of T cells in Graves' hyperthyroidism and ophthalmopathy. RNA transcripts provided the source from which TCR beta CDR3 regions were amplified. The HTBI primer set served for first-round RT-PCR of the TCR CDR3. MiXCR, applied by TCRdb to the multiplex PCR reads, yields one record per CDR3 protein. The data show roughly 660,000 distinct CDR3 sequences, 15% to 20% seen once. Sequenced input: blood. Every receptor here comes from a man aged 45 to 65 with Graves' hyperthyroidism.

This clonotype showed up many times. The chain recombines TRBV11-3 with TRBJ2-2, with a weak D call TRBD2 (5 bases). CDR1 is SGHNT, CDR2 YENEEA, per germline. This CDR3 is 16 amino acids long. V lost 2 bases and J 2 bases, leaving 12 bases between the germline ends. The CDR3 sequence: CASSLQASGNTGELFF. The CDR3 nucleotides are TGTGCCAGCAGCTTACAGGCTTCGGGAAACACCGGGGAGCTGTTTTTT.

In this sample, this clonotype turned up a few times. The CDR3 reads CSARFVTSELTNEQFF. As DNA, the CDR3 is TGCAGTGCTAGGTTTGTGACTAGCGAGTTAACGAATGAGCAGTTCTTC. This chain joins TRBV20-1 and TRBJ2-1; 8 bases are shared with TRBD2. V lost 3 bases to trimming and J lost 7 bases; unmatched junction nucleotides: 14. Germline V gene data show CDR1 as DFQATT and CDR2 as SNEGSKA (reference sequence). The CDR3 runs 16 residues.

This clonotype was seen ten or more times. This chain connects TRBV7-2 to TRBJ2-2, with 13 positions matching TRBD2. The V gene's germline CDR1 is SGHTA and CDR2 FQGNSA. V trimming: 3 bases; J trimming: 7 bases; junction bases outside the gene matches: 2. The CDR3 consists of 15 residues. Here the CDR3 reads CASSFRTSGSGELFF. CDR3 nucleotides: TGTGCCAGCAGCTTCCGGACTAGCGGGAGCGGGGAGCTGTTTTTT.

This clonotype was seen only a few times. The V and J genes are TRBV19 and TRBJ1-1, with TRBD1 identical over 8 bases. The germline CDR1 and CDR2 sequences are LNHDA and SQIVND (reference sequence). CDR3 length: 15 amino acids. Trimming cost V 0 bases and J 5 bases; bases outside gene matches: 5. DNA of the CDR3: TGTGCCAGTAGTATAGAACGGACAGGGAGTACTGAAGCTTTCTTT. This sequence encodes CASSIERTGSTEAFF.

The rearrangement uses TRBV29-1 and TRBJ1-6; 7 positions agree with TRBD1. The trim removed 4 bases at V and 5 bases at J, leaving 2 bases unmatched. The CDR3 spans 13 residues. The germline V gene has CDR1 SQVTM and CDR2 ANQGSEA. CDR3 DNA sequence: TGCAGCGTTGGGACAGGAGATAATTCACCCCTCCACTTT. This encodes CSVGTGDNSPLHF.

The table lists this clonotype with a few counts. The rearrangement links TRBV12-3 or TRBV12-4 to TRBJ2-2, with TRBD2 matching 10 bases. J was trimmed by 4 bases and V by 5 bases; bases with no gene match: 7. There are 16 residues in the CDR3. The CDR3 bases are TGTGCCAGCAGTGACGGGACTAGCGATTTCACCGGGGAGCTGTTTTTT. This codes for CASSDGTSDFTGELFF.

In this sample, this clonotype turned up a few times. The CDR3 nucleotides are TGTGCCAGTAATGGGCTAGCGGGGACTTACAATGAGCAGTTCTTC. The encoded protein is CASNGLAGTYNEQFF. This chain joins TRBV19 and TRBJ2-1; 9 bases agree with TRBD2. The junction had 8 bases not matched to a gene; V was cut back by 7 bases and J by 4 bases. CDR1 is LNHDA and CDR2 is SQIVND in the germline V gene (reference sequence). The CDR3 totals 15 residues.

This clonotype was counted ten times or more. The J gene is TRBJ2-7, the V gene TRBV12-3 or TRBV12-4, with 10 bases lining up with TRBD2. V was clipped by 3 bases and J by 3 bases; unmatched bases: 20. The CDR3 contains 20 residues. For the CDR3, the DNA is TGTGCCAGCAGTTTCGGTGAGGGGGTAGCGGGAGGAAACTCTGACTACGAGCAGTACTTC. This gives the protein CASSFGEGVAGGNSDYEQYF.

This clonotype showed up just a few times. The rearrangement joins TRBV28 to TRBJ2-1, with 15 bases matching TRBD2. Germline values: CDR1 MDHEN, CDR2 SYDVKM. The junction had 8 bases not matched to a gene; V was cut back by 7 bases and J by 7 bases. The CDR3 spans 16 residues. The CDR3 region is CASTPGLAGGSNEQFF. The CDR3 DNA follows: TGTGCCAGCACCCCGGGACTAGCGGGAGGATCGAATGAGCAGTTCTTC.

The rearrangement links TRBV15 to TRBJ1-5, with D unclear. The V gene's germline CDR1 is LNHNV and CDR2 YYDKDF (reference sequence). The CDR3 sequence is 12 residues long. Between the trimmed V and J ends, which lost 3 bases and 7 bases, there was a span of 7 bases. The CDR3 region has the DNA TGTGCCACCAGCAGGTATAGCCAGCCCCAGCATTTT. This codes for CATSRYSQPQHF.

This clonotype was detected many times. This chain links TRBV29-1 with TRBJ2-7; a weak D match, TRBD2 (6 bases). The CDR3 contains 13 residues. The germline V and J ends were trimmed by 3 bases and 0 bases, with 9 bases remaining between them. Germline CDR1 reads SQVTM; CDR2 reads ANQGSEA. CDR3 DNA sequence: TGCAGCGTTGAGGAGGGGAGCTCCTACGAGCAGTACTTC. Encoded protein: CSVEEGSSYEQYF.

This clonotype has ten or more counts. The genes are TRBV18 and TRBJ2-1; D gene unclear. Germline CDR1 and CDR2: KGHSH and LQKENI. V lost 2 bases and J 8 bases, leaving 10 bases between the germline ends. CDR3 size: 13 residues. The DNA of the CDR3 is TGTGCCAGCTCACCAGTGTTGGGCGATGAGCAGTTCTTC. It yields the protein CASSPVLGDEQFF.

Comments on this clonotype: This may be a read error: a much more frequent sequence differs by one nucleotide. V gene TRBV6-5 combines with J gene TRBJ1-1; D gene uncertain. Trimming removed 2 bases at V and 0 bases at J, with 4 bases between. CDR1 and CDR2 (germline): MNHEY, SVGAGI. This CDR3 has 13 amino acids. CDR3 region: CASSYVVNTEAFF. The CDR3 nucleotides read TGTGCCAGCAGTTACGTCGTGAACACTGAAGCTTTCTTT.

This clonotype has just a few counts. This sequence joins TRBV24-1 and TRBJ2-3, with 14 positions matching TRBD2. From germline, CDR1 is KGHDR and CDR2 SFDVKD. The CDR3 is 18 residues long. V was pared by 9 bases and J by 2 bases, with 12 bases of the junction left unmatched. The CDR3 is CATASVTSGRALTDTQYF. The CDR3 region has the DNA TGTGCCACCGCCTCGGTGACTAGCGGGAGGGCCCTCACAGATACGCAGTATTTT.

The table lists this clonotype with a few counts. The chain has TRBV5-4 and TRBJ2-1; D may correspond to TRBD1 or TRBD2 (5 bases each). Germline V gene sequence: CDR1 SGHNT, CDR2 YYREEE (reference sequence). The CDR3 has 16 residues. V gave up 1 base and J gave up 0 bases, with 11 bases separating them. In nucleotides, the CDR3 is TGTGCCAGCAGCTTGATGGGGGAAGGCTCCTACAATGAGCAGTTCTTC. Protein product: CASSLMGEGSYNEQFF.

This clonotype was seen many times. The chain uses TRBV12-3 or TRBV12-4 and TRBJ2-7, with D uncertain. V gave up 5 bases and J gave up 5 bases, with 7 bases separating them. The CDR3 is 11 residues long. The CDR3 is CASSTYHEQYF. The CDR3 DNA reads TGTGCCAGCAGTACCTATCACGAGCAGTACTTC.

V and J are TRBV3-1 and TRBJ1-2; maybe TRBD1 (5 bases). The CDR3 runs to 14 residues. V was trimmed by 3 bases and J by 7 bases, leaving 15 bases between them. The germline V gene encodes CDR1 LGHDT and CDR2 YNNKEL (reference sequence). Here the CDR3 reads CASSQGRGVGGYTF. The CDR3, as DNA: TGTGCCAGCAGCCAGGGGCGTGGAGTCGGTGGCTACACCTTC.

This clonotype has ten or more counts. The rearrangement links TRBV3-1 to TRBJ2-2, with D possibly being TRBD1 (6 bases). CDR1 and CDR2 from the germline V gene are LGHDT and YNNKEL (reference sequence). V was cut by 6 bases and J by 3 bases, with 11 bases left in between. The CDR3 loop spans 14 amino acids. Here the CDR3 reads CASSSYRDTGELFF. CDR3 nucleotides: TGTGCCAGCAGTTCTTACAGGGACACCGGGGAGCTGTTTTTT.

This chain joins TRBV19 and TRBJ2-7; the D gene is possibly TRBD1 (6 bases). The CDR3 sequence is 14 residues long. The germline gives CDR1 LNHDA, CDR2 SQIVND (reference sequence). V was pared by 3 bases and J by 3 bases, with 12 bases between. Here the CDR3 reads CASSIEDRGYEQYF. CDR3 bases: TGTGCCAGTAGTATCGAGGACAGAGGCTACGAGCAGTACTTC.

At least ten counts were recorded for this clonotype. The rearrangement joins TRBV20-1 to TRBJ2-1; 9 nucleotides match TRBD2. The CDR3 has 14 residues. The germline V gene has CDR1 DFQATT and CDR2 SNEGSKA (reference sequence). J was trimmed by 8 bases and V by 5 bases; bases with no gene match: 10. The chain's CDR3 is CSAPWREGRDEQFF. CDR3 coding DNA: TGCAGTGCTCCCTGGCGGGAGGGCCGGGATGAGCAGTTCTTC.

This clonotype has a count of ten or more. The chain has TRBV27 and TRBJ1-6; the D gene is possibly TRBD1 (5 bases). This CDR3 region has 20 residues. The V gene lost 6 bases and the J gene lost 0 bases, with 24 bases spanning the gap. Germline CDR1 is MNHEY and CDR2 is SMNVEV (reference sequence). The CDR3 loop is CASSRTGTGITSSYNSPLHF. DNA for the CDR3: TGTGCCAGCAGCCGGACCGGGACGGGAATAACAAGCTCCTATAATTCACCCCTCCACTTT.

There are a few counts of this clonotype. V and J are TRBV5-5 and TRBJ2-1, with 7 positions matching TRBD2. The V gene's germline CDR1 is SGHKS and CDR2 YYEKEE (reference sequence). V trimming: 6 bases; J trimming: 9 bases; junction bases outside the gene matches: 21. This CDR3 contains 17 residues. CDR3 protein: CASTQKRGGGALGEQFF. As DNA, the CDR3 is TGTGCCAGCACCCAAAAAAGAGGCGGGGGAGCTTTGGGTGAGCAGTTCTTC. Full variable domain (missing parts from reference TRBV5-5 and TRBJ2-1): DAGVTQSPTHLIKTRGQQVTLRCSPISGHKSVSWYQQVLGQGPQFIFQYYEKEERGRGNFPDRFSARQFPNYSSELNVNALLLGDSALYLCASTQKRGGGALGEQFFGPGTRLTVL.

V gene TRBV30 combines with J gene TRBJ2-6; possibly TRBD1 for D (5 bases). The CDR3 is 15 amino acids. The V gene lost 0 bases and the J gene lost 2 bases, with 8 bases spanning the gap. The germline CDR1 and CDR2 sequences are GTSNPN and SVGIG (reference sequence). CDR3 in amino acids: CAWSVPGTGANVLTF. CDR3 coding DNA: TGTGCCTGGAGTGTACCAGGGACTGGGGCCAACGTCCTGACTTTC.

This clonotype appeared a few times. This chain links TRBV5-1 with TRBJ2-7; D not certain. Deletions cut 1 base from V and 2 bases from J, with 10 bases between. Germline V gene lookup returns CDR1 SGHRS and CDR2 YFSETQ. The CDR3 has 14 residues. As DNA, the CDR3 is TGCGCCAGCAGCTTGAAGCCTATCGCCTACGAGCAGTACTTC. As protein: CASSLKPIAYEQYF.

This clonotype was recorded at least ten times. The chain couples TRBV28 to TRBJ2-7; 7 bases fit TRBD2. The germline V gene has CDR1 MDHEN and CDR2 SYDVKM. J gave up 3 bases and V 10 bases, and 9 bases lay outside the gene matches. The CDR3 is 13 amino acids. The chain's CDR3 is CATRSGTIYEQYF. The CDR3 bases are TGTGCCACCAGATCCGGGACTATCTACGAGCAGTACTTC.

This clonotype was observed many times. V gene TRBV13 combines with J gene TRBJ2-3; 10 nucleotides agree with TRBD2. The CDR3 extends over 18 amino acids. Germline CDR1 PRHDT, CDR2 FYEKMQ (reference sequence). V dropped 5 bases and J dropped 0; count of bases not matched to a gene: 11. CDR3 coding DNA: TGTGCCAGCAGCCCAGAGGAGCTAGCGGGGGCTAGCACAGATACGCAGTATTTT. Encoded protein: CASSPEELAGASTDTQYF.

The CDR3 is CASSLSSGAPYNEQYV. The DNA of the CDR3 is TGTGCCAGCAGTTTGTCTTCGGGGGCGCCGTACAACGAGCAGTACGTC. J is TRBJ2-7 and V is TRBV27; D may match TRBD1 or TRBD2 (6 bases each). CDR3 size: 16 residues. V dropped 3 bases and J dropped 5 bases, with 20 bases sitting between them. Per germline, CDR1 MNHEY and CDR2 SMNVEV (reference sequence).

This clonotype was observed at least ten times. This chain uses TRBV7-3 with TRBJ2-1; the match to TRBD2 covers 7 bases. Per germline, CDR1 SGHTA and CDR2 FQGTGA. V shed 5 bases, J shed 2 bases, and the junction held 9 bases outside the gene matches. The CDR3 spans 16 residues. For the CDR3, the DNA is TGTGCCAGCAGCCAGAGCGGGATGGGCACCTACAATGAGCAGTTCTTC. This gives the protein CASSQSGMGTYNEQFF.

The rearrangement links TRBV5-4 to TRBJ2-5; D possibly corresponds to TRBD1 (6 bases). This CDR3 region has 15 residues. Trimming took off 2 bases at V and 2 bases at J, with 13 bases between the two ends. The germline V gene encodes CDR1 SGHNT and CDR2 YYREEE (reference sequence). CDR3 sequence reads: CASSFGSRGQETQYF. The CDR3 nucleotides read TGTGCCAGCAGCTTCGGAAGCAGGGGACAAGAGACCCAGTACTTC. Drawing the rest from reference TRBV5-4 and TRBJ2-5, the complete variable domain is ETGVTQSPTHLIKTRGQQVTLRCSSQSGHNTVSWYQQALGQGPQFIFQYYREEENGRGNFPPRFSGLQFPNYSSELNVNALELDDSALYLCASSFGSRGQETQYFGPGTRLLVL.

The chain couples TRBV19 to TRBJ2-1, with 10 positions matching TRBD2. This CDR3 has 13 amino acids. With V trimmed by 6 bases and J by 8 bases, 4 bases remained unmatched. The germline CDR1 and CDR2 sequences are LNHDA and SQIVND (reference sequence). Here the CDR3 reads CASSLLAGHEQFF. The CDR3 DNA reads TGTGCCAGTAGCCTACTAGCGGGACATGAGCAGTTCTTC.

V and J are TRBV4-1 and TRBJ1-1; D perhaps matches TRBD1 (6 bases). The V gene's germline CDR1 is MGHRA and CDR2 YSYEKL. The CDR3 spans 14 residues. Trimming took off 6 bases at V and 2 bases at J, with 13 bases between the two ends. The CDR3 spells CASRGRGSNTEAFF. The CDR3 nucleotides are TGCGCCAGCAGAGGAAGGGGGTCTAACACTGAAGCTTTCTTT.

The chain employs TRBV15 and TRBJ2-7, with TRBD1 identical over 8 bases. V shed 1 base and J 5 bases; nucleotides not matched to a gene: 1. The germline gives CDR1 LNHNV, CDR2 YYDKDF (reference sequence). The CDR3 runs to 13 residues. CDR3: CATSRGTGHEQYF. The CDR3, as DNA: TGTGCCACCAGCAGAGGGACAGGGCACGAGCAGTACTTC.